This T cell receptor beta chain was identified during a study of CD8 T cells in ankylosing spondylitis. TCRdb ran MiXCR on the 5' RACE reads and lists one entry per CDR3 protein. The sample lists around 770,000 distinct CDR3 sequences, around 20% occurring once. V gave up 8 bases and J gave up 4 bases, with 17 bases separating them. Germline assignment: CDR1 MNHEY and CDR2 SMNVEV (reference sequence). The CDR3 totals 14 residues. Whole-study findings and limits: Ankylosing spondylitis blood appeared to be characterized by a TCR beta motif of under 10 highly homologous variants.

Notes on this clonotype: The target antigen is unknown.

This rearrangement joins TRBV27 to TRBJ2-5; the D gene could be TRBD1 or TRBD2 (6 bases each). The receptor's source is a male donor with ankylosing spondylitis. Sample: blood, either unsorted or a sorted T cell fraction (not recorded which). CDR3 sequence reads: CASQRGRLGETQYF. CDR3 bases: TGTGCCAGCCAACGGGGGCGGCTTGGAGAGACCCAGTACTTC.